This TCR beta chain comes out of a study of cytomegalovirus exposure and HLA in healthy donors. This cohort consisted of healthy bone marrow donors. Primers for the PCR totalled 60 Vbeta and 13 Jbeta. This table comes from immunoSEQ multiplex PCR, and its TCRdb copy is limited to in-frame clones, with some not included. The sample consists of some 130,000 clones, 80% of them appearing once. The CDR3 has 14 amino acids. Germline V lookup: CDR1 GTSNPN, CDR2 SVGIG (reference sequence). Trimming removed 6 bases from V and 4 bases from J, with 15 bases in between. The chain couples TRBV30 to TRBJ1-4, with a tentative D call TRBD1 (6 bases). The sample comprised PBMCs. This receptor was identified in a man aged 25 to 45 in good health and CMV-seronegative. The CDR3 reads CACGWGPGNEKLFF. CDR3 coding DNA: TGTGCCTGCGGCTGGGGGCCTGGTAATGAAAAACTGTTTTTT.